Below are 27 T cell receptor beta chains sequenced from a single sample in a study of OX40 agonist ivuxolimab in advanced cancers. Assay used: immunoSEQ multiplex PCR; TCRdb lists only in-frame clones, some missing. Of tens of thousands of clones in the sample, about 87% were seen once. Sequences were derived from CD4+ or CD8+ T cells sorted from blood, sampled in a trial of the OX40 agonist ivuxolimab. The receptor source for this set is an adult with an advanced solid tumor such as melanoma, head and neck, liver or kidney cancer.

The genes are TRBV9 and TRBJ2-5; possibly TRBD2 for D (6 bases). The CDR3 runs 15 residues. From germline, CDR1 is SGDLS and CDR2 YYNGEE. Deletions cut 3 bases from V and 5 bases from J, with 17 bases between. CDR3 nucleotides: TGTGCCAGCAGCGCGGAATGGGGAGGATCCGAGACCCAGTACTTC. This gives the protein CASSAEWGGSETQYF.

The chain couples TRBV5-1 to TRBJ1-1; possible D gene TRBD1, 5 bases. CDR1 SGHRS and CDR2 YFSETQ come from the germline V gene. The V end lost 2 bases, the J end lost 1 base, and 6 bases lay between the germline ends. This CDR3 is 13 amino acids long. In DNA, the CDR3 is TGCGCCAGCAGCTTCGGGGGGAACACTGAAGCTTTCTTT. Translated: CASSFGGNTEAFF.

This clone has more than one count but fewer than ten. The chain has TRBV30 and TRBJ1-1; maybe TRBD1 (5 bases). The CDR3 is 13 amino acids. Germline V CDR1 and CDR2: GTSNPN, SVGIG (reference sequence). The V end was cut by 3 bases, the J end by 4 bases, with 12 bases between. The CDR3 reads CAWRPGQGTEAFF. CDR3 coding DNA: TGTGCCTGGAGACCGGGCCAGGGCACTGAAGCTTTCTTT.

CDR3 loop: CASSLTVYEQYF. CDR3 bases: TGTGCCAGCAGTTTGACGGTCTACGAGCAGTACTTC. The chain is built from TRBV28 and TRBJ2-5; D is unresolved. The J call is uncertain, as TRBJ2-7 better fits the DNA end. This CDR3 has 12 residues. The germline V gene encodes CDR1 MDHEN and CDR2 SYDVKM.

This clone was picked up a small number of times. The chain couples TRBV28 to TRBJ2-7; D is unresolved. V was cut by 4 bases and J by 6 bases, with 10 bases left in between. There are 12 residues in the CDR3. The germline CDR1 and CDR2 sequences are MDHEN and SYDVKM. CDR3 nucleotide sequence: TGTGCCAGCAGTTCCGGTAGGGCCGAGCAGTACTTC. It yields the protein CASSSGRAEQYF.

CDR3 in amino acids: CASSNSMWETQYF. As DNA, the CDR3 is TGTGCCAGCAGTAACTCCATGTGGGAGACCCAGTACTTC. This chain uses TRBV27 with TRBJ2-5; D not certain. Germline CDR1 reads MNHEY; CDR2 reads SMNVEV (reference sequence). The CDR3 has 13 residues. Trimming removed 5 bases from V and 5 bases from J, with 12 bases in between.

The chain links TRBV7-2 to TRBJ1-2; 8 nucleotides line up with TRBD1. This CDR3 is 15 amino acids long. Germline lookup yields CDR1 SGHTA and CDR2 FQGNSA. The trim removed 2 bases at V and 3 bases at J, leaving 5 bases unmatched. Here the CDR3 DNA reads TGTGCCAGCAGCTTAACTGGACAGGGACACTATGGCTACACCTTC. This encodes CASSLTGQGHYGYTF.

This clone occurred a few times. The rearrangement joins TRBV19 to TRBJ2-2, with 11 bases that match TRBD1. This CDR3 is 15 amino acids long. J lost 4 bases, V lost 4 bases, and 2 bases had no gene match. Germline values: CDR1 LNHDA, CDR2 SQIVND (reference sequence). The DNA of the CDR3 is TGTGCCAGTAGTAGGACAGGGGGCATCACCGGGGAGCTGTTTTTT. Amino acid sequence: CASSRTGGITGELFF.

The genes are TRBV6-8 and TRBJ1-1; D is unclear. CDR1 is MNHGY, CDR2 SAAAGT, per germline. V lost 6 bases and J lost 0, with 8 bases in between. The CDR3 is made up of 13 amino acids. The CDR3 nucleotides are TGTGCCAGCAGCCGACCAGTGAACACTGAAGCTTTCTTT. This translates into CASSRPVNTEAFF.

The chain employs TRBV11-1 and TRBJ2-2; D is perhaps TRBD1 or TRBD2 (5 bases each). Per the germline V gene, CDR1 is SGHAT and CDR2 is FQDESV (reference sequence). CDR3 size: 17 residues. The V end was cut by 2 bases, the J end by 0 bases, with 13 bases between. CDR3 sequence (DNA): TGTGCCAGCAGCTTATTCTGGGACGGCGCGAACACCGGGGAGCTGTTTTTT. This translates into CASSLFWDGANTGELFF.

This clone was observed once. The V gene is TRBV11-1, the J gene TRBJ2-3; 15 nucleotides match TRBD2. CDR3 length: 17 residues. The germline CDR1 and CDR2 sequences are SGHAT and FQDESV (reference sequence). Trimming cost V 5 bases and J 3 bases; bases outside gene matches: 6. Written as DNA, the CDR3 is TGTGCCAGCAGCCGGACTAGCGGGAGGGCCGATACAGATACGCAGTATTTT. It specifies CASSRTSGRADTDTQYF.

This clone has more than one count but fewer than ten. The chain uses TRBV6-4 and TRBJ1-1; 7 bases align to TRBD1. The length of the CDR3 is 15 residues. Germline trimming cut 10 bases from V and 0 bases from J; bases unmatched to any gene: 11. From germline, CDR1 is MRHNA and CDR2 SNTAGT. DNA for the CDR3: TGTGCCACCCACCGGACAGGAGCCATGAACACTGAAGCTTTCTTT. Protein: CATHRTGAMNTEAFF.

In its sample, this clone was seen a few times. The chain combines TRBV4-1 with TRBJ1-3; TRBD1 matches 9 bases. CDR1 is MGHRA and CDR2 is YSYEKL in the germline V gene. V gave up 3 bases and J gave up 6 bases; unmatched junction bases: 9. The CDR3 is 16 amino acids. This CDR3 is CASSQGGQGITNTIYF. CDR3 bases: TGCGCCAGCAGCCAGGGGGGACAGGGAATAACAAACACCATATATTTT.

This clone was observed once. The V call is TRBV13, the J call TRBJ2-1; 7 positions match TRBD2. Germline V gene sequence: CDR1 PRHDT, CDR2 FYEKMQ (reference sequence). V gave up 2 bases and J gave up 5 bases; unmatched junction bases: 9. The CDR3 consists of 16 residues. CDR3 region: CASSLTGRLADNEQFF. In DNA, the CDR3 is TGTGCCAGCAGCTTAACGGGCCGGCTAGCGGACAATGAGCAGTTCTTC.

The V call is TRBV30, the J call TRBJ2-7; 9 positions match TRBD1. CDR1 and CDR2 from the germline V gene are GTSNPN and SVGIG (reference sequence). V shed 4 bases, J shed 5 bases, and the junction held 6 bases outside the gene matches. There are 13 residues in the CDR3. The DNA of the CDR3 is TGTGCCTGGACCGGGACAGGGACCGACGAGCAGTACTTC. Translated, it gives CAWTGTGTDEQYF.

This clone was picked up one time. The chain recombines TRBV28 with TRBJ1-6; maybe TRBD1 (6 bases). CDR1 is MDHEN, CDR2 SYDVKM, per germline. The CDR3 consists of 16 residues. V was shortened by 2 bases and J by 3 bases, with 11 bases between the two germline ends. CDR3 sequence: CASSLQGPSYNSPLHF. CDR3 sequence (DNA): TGTGCCAGCAGTTTACAGGGGCCCAGCTATAATTCACCCCTCCACTTT.

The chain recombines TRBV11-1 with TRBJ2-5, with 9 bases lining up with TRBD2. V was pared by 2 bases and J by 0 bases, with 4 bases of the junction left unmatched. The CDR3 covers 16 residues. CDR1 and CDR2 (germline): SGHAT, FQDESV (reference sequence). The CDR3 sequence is CASSLRGLADQETQYF. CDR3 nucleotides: TGTGCCAGCAGCTTAAGGGGACTAGCAGACCAAGAGACCCAGTACTTC.

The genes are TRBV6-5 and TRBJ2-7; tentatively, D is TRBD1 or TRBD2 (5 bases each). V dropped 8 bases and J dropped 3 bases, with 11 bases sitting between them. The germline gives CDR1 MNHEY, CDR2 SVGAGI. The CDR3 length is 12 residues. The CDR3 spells CASRDGLYEQYF. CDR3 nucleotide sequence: TGTGCCAGCCGGGACGGCCTCTACGAGCAGTACTTC.

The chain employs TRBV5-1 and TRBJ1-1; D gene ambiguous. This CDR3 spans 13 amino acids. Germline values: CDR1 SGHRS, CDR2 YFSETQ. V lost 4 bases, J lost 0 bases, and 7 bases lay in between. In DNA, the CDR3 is TGCGCCAGCAGCCTGCGGGTGAACACTGAAGCTTTCTTT. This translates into CASSLRVNTEAFF. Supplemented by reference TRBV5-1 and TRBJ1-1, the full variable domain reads KAGVTQTPRYLIKTRGQQVTLSCSPISGHRSVSWYQQTPGQGLQFLFEYFSETQRNKGNFPGRFSGRQFSNSRSEMNVSTLELGDSALYLCASSLRVNTEAFFGQGTRLTVV.

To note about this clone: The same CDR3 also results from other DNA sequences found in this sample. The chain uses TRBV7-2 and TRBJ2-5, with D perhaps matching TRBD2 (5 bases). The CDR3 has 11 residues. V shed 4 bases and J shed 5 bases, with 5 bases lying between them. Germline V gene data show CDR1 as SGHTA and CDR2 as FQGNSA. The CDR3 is CASSSGETQYF. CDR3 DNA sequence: TGTGCCAGCAGCTCGGGGGAGACCCAGTACTTC.

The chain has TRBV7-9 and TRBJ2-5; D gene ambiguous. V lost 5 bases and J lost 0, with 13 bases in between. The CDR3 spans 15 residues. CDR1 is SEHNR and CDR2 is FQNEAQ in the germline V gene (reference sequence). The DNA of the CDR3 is TGTGCCAGCAGCCCAAAGGCTATGTACCAAGAGACCCAGTACTTC. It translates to CASSPKAMYQETQYF.

The CDR3 sequence is CASSYSTGLNTEAFF. The CDR3 DNA sequence: TGTGCCAGCAGTTACTCTACAGGGCTGAACACTGAAGCTTTCTTT. The chain employs TRBV6-5 and TRBJ1-1, with D possibly matching TRBD1 (6 bases). The CDR3 sequence is 15 residues long. Deletions cut 0 bases from V and 0 bases from J, with 8 bases between. Germline-derived CDR1 and CDR2 are MNHEY and SVGAGI.

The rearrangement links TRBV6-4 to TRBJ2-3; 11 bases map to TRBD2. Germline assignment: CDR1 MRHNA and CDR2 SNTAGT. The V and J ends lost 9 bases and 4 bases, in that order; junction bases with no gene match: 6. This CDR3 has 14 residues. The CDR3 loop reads CASRTSGSADTQYF. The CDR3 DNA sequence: TGTGCCAGTCGTACTAGCGGGAGCGCAGATACGCAGTATTTT.

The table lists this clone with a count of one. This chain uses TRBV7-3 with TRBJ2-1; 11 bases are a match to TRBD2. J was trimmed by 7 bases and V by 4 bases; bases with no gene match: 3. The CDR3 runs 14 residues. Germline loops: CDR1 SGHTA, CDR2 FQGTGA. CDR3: CASSSIAGGNEQFF. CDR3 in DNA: TGTGCCAGCAGCTCTATAGCGGGGGGGAATGAGCAGTTCTTC. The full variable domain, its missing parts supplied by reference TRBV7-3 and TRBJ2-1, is GAGVSQTPSNKVTEKGKYVELRCDPISGHTALYWYRQSLGQGPEFLIYFQGTGAADDSGLPNDRFFAVRPEGSVSTLKIQRTERGDSAVYLCASSSIAGGNEQFFGPGTRLTVL.

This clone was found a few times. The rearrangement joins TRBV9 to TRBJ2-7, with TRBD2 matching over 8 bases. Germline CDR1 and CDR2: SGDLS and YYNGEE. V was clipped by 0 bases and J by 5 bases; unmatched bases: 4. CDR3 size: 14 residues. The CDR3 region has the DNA TGTGCCAGCAGCGTAGGAGCGGGGGCGGACGAGCAGTACTTC. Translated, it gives CASSVGAGADEQYF.

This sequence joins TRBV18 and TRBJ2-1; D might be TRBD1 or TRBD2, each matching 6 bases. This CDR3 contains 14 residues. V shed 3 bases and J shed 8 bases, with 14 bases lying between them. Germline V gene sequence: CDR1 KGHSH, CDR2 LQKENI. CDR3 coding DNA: TGTGCCAGCTCACCCCCGGGGGCTCTAGATGAGCAGTTCTTC. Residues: CASSPPGALDEQFF.

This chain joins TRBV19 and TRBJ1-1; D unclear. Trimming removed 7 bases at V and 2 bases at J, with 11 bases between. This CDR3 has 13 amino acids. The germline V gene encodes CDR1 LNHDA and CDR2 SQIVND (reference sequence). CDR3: CASTTVPNTEAFF. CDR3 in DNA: TGTGCCAGTACAACAGTACCCAACACTGAAGCTTTCTTT. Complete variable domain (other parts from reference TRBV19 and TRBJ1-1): DGGITQSPKYLFRKEGQNVTLSCEQNLNHDAMYWYRQDPGQGLRLIYYSQIVNDFQKGDIAEGYSVSREKKESFPLTVTSAQKNPTAFYLCASTTVPNTEAFFGQGTRLTVV.